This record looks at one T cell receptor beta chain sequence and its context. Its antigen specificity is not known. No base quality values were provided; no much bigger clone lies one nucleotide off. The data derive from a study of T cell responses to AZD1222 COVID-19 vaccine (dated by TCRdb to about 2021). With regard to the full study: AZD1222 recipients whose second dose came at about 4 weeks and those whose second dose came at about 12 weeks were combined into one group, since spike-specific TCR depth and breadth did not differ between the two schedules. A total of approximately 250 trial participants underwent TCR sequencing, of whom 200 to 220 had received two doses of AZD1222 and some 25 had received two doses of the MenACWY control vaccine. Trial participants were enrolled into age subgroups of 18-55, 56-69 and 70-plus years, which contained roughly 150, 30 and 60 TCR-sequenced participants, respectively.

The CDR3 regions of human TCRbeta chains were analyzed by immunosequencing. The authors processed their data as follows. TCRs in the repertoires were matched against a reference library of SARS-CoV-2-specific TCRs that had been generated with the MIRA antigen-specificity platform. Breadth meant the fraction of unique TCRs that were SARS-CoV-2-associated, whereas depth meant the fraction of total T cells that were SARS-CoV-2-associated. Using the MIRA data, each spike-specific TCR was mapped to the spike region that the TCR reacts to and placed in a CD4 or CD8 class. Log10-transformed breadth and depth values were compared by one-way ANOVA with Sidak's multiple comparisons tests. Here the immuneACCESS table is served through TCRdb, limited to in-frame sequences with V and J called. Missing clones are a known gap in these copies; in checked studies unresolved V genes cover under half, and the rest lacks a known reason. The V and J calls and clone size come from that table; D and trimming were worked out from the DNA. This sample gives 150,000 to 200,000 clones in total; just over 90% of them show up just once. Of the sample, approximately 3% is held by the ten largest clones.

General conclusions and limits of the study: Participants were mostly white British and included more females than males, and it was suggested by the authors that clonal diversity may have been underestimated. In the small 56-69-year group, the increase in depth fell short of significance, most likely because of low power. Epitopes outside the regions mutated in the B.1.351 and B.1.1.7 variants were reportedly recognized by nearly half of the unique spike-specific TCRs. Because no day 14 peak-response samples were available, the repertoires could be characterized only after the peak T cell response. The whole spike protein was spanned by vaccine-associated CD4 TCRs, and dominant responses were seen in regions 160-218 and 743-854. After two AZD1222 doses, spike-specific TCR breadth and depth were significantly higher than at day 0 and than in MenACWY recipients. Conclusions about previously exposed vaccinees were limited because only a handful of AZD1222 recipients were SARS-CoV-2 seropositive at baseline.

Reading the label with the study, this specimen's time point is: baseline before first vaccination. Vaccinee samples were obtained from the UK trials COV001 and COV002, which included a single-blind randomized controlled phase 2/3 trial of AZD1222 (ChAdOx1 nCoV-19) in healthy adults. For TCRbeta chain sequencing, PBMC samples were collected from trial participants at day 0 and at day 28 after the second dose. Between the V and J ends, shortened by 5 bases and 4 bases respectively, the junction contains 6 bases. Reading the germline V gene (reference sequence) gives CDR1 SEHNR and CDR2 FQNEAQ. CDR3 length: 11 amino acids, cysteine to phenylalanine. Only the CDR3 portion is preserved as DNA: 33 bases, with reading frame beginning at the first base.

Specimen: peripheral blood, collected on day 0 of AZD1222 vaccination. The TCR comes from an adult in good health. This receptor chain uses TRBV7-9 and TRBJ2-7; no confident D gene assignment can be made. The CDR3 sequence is CASSPQYEQYF. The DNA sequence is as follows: TGTGCCAGCAGCCCTCAGTACGAGCAGTACTTC. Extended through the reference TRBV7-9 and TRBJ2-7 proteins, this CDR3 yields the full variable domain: DTGVSQNPRHKITKRGQNVTFRCDPISEHNRLYWYRQTLGQGPEFLTYFQNEAQLEKSRLLSDRFSAERPKGSFSTLEIQRTEQGDSAMYLCASSPQYEQYFGPGTRLTVT.